These 3 T cell receptor beta chains were sequenced from one sample in a study of tumor-infiltrating lymphocytes in primary liver carcinoma. TCR beta cDNA was made from 450 to 600 ng total RNA with a constant-region primer. Libraries for TCR beta were built through three nested multiplex PCR rounds, which together made up a slightly modified ARM-PCR procedure. Amplification in the first two PCR rounds was performed using TRBV1-TRBV30 forward primers and a C-beta reverse primer for about 10 cycles each. TCRdb reprocessed the multiplex PCR reads with MiXCR, giving one entry per CDR3 protein. The data hold some 130,000 distinct CDR3 sequences, with 55% to 70% observed a single time. Co-extracted RNA and DNA came from about 19-30 mg of unsorted bulk tissue. The sample taken for sequencing was tumor-adjacent normal liver tissue. The source of these receptors is a woman aged 55-75 years with primary liver carcinoma and hepatitis B virus infection.

This clonotype was counted only a few times. Lacking the conserved final phenylalanine or tryptophan, this CDR3 likely reflects a read error. The rearrangement links TRBV6-5 to TRBJ2-7; the match to TRBD2 covers 12 bases. The CDR3 has 14 residues. V lost 6 bases to trimming and J lost 10 bases; unmatched junction nucleotides: 10. The germline V gene encodes CDR1 MNHEY and CDR2 SVGAGI. CDR3 protein: CASRSSGRVWEQYL. In DNA form, the CDR3 reads TGTGCCAGCAGGTCTAGCGGGAGGGTTTGGGAACAGTACCTC.

CDR3 sequence: CASSRRGAGYLNYGYTF. The CDR3 DNA sequence: TGTGCCAGCAGCCGTCGGGGGGCAGGTTATCTTAACTATGGCTACACCTTC. The V and J genes are TRBV5-8 and TRBJ1-2; a possible D gene is TRBD1 (6 bases). The CDR3 is 17 amino acids. CDR1 is SGHTS and CDR2 is YDEGEE in the germline V gene. Trimming removed 4 bases from V and 1 base from J, with 20 bases in between.

This clonotype was seen just once. The germline gene is not matched at one end of the junction; a read error may be the cause. The rearrangement links TRBV7-8 to TRBJ1-2; D ambiguous. Per germline, CDR1 SGHVS and CDR2 FQNEAQ. The CDR3 runs to 12 residues. The chain's CDR3 is CVSSRGIHGYTF. The DNA of the CDR3 is TGTGTCAGCAGCCGGGGTATACATGGCTACACCTTC.